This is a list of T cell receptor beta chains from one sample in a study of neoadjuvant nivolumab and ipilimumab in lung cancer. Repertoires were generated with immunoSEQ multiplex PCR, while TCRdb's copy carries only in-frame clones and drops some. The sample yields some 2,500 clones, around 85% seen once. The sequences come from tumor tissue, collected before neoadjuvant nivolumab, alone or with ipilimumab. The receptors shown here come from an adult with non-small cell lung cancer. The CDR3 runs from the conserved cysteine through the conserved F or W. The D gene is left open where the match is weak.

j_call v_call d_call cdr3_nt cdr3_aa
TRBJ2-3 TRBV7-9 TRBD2 TGTGCCAGCAGCTCGGTAGCGGGAGGGGCAGATACGCAGTATTTT CASSSVAGGADTQYF
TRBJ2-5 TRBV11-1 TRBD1 TGTGCCAGCAGCGGGACAGGGGGAGAGACCCAGTACTTC CASSGTGGETQYF
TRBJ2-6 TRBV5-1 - TGCGCCAGCAGCTTGGGGGGGGCTGGGGCCAACGTCCTGACTTTC CASSLGGAGANVLTF
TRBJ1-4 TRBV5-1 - TGCGCCAGCAGCTTGTCCCCGGACAGCTTTGAAAAACTGTTTTTT CASSLSPDSFEKLFF
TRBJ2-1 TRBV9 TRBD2 TGTGCCAGCAGCCTCCGGGTAGCGGGAGGGGATGAGCAGTTCTTC CASSLRVAGGDEQFF
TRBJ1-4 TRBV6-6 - TGTGCCAGCAGTTACTCGGATCAGGCTGGTGAAAAACTGTTTTTT CASSYSDQAGEKLFF
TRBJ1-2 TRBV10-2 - TGCGCCAGCAGTCCATCGGGGGGCGTCTATGGCTACACCTTC CASSPSGGVYGYTF
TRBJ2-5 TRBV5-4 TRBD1 TGTGCCAGCGGGGGACAGGGGGCTCGGGAGACCCAGTACTTC CASGGQGARETQYF
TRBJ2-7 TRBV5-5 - TGTGCCAGCAGCTTGGCCCACAGAAGGAGCTCCTACGAGCAGTACTTC CASSLAHRRSSYEQYF
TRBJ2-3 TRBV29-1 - TGCAGCGTTCGGGGGCAGACAGATACGCAGTATTTT CSVRGQTDTQYF
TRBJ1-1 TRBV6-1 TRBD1 TGTGCCAGCAGCCGGGACAGGGGAGTTATTGAAGCTTTCTTT CASSRDRGVIEAFF
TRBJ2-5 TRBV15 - TGTGCCACCAGCCTTCCTAAACAAGAGACCCAGTACTTC CATSLPKQETQYF
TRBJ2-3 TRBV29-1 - TGCAGCGTTCGAGAGCAAACAGATACGCAGTATTTT CSVREQTDTQYF
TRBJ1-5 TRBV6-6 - TGTGCCAGCAGTTACGACCCAAGGCAGCAGCCCCAGCATTTT CASSYDPRQQPQHF
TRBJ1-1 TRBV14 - TGTGCCAGCAGCCACCTACAGGGAAGGGGAACTGAAGCTTTCTTT CASSHLQGRGTEAFF
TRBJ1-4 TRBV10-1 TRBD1 TGCGCCAGCAGTGAGGGCACAGGGGAGGAGGATGAAAAACTGTTTTTT CASSEGTGEEDEKLFF
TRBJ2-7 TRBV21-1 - TGTGCCAGCAGCAAAGTAGGGTTTGTAGGGCTCTGCGAGCAGTACTTC CASSKVGFVGLCEQYF